This entry lists 28 T cell receptor beta chains sequenced from one sample in a study of T cell responses to AZD1222 COVID-19 vaccine. Libraries were prepared by immunoSEQ multiplex PCR; TCRdb keeps only in-frame clonotypes and omits some of them. This table has over 120,000 clones, approximately 83% appearing once. The sample here was peripheral blood, taken on day 0 of AZD1222 vaccination. The receptors stem from an adult in good health.

V is TRBV18 and J is TRBJ1-1; TRBD1 is a possible D gene (6 bases). Germline V lookup: CDR1 KGHSH, CDR2 LQKENI. The V end lost 1 base, the J end lost 4 bases, and 7 bases lay between the germline ends. This CDR3 is built from 13 residues. CDR3 bases: TGTGCCAGCTCACCACAGGGGGGCACTGAAGCTTTCTTT. Amino acid sequence: CASSPQGGTEAFF. Supplemented by reference TRBV18 and TRBJ1-1, the full variable domain reads NAGVMQNPRHLVRRRGQEARLRCSPMKGHSHVYWYRQLPEEGLKFMVYLQKENIIDESGMPKERFSAEFPKEGPSILRIQQVVRGDSAAYFCASSPQGGTEAFFGQGTRLTVV.

J is TRBJ2-1 and V is TRBV11-2; 11 positions match TRBD1. After removal of 5 bases from V and 8 bases from J, the junction contained 11 bases not matched to a gene. Germline assignment: CDR1 SGHAT and CDR2 FQNNGV. The CDR3 is made up of 16 amino acids. In DNA, the CDR3 is TGTGCCAGCAGCGCCCCGGACAGGGGGCTTCTTGATGAGCAGTTCTTC. The encoded protein is CASSAPDRGLLDEQFF. The full variable domain, in which reference TRBV11-2 and TRBJ2-1 provide the parts outside the CDR3, is EAGVAQSPRYKIIEKRQSVAFWCNPISGHATLYWYQQILGQGPKLLIQFQNNGVVDDSQLPKDRFSAERLKGVDSTLKIQPAKLEDSAVYLCASSAPDRGLLDEQFFGPGTRLTVL.

This chain joins TRBV11-3 and TRBJ2-5; 10 nucleotides align to TRBD2. The CDR3 totals 13 residues. CDR1 is SGHNT and CDR2 is YENEEA in the germline V gene. V was pared by 6 bases and J by 5 bases, with 3 bases of the junction left unmatched. CDR3 DNA sequence: TGTGCCAGCAGTAGCGGGAGGAGGGAGACCCAGTACTTC. Its translation is CASSSGRRETQYF.

V usage is TRBV13 and J usage is TRBJ2-7; D is unclear. V was pared by 5 bases and J by 0 bases, with 8 bases between. The CDR3 runs to 13 residues. Germline CDR1 reads PRHDT; CDR2 reads FYEKMQ (reference sequence). CDR3 amino acids: CASSPWGSYEQYF. CDR3 in DNA: TGTGCCAGCAGCCCCTGGGGCTCCTACGAGCAGTACTTC. Full variable domain (rest looked up from reference TRBV13 and TRBJ2-7): AAGVIQSPRHLIKEKRETATLKCYPIPRHDTVYWYQQGPGQDPQFLISFYEKMQSDKGSIPDRFSAQQFSDYHSELNMSSLELGDSALYFCASSPWGSYEQYFGPGTRLTVT.

The chain uses TRBV18 and TRBJ2-7; unclear D gene. From germline, CDR1 is KGHSH and CDR2 LQKENI. V lost 2 bases to trimming and J lost 5 bases, with 10 bases between them. The CDR3 covers 13 residues. CDR3 nucleotides: TGTGCCAGCTCACCAGGGCTCAACGACGAGCAGTACTTC. Encoded protein: CASSPGLNDEQYF. Using reference TRBV18 and TRBJ2-7 for the parts outside the CDR3, the full variable domain is NAGVMQNPRHLVRRRGQEARLRCSPMKGHSHVYWYRQLPEEGLKFMVYLQKENIIDESGMPKERFSAEFPKEGPSILRIQQVVRGDSAAYFCASSPGLNDEQYFGPGTRLTVT.

The V and J genes are TRBV28 and TRBJ2-3; TRBD1 is a possible D gene (6 bases). Per the germline V gene, CDR1 is MDHEN and CDR2 is SYDVKM. Trimming left V 2 bases short and J 0 bases short, with 9 bases between. The length of the CDR3 is 15 residues. The CDR3: CASSLRDRSTDTQYF. The CDR3, as DNA: TGTGCCAGCAGTTTACGCGACAGGAGCACAGATACGCAGTATTTT.

The chain recombines TRBV5-1 with TRBJ1-4; a weak D match, TRBD1 (6 bases). V was trimmed by 3 bases and J by 10 bases, leaving 19 bases between them. The CDR3 has 15 amino acids. From germline, CDR1 is SGHRS and CDR2 YFSETQ. CDR3 amino acids: CASSSLGGRGGKLFF. The CDR3 coding sequence is TGCGCCAGCAGCTCCCTGGGGGGCCGGGGCGGAAAACTGTTTTTT.

This clone was observed a handful of times. The chain employs TRBV7-2 and TRBJ2-3; weak D call: TRBD2 (6 bases). The CDR3 has 15 amino acids. V shed 5 bases and J shed 4 bases, with 16 bases lying between them. Looked up from germline, CDR1 is SGHTA and CDR2 is FQGNSA. Here the CDR3 reads CASSLGLGGADTQYF. As DNA, the CDR3 is TGTGCCAGCAGCCTGGGGTTGGGCGGGGCAGATACGCAGTATTTT.

The chain combines TRBV19 with TRBJ1-4, with 7 bases matching TRBD1. Germline V gives CDR1 LNHDA, CDR2 SQIVND (reference sequence). Trimming took 6 bases from V and 4 from J; bases not matched to a gene: 2. CDR3 length: 13 amino acids. CDR3 protein: CASRGQLNEKLFF. CDR3 DNA: TGTGCCAGTAGGGGACAGCTTAATGAAAAACTGTTTTTT.

The chain is built from TRBV9 and TRBJ1-1, with D tentatively TRBD1 (6 bases). CDR3 length: 16 amino acids. The V end was cut by 5 bases, the J end by 1 base, with 18 bases between. The germline gives CDR1 SGDLS, CDR2 YYNGEE. This chain's CDR3 is CASSRGAGESNTEAFF. Here the CDR3 DNA reads TGTGCCAGCAGTAGGGGGGCAGGGGAATCGAACACTGAAGCTTTCTTT.

V gene TRBV5-6 combines with J gene TRBJ1-2; the D is unclear. This CDR3 is 14 amino acids long. Germline loops: CDR1 SGHDT, CDR2 YYEEEE. V was cut by 0 bases and J by 8 bases, with 14 bases left in between. This CDR3 is CASSLDASSRGYTF. The CDR3 bases are TGTGCCAGCAGCTTGGATGCCAGCTCGAGGGGCTACACCTTC.

This chain connects TRBV28 to TRBJ1-2, with D possibly TRBD1 on 5 matching bases. Germline V CDR1 and CDR2: MDHEN, SYDVKM. V gave up 1 base and J gave up 7 bases, with 13 bases separating them. The CDR3 consists of 14 residues. CDR3 region: CASSLYGGTRGYTF. CDR3 DNA: TGTGCCAGCAGTTTATATGGGGGGACGCGTGGCTACACCTTC.

The chain employs TRBV30 and TRBJ2-5; D gene unclear. Looked up from germline, CDR1 is GTSNPN and CDR2 is SVGIG (reference sequence). This CDR3 region has 11 residues. Between the trimmed V and J ends, which lost 1 base and 5 bases, there was a span of 5 bases. CDR3 residues: CAWSGWETQYF. CDR3 coding DNA: TGTGCCTGGAGTGGTTGGGAGACCCAGTACTTC.

This sequence joins TRBV7-2 and TRBJ2-3, with D perhaps matching TRBD2 (6 bases). V was clipped by 5 bases and J by 0 bases, with 12 bases between them. This CDR3 is 15 amino acids long. CDR1 is SGHTA and CDR2 is FQGNSA in the germline V gene. In DNA, the CDR3 is TGTGCCAGCAGCGCAGCGGCGGGGAGCACAGATACGCAGTATTTT. Its translation is CASSAAAGSTDTQYF.

The chain couples TRBV11-3 to TRBJ2-3; D is possibly TRBD1 or TRBD2 (5 bases each). The CDR3 consists of 14 residues. Per germline, CDR1 SGHNT and CDR2 YENEEA. Trimming took off 1 base at V and 6 bases at J, with 11 bases between the two ends. CDR3 in amino acids: CASSLAGTADTQYF. In DNA form, the CDR3 reads TGTGCCAGCAGCTTAGCCGGGACGGCGGATACGCAGTATTTT.

Here the CDR3 reads CASSLYTGGSGNTIYF. CDR3 coding DNA: TGCGCCAGCAGTCTCTACACGGGCGGATCTGGAAACACCATATATTTT. The V gene is TRBV23-1, the J gene TRBJ1-3; D unresolved. TRBV23-1 is designated an ORF whose function remains uncertain. The CDR3 has 16 residues. The germline V and J ends were trimmed by 4 bases and 1 base, with 14 bases remaining between them.

The chain links TRBV27 to TRBJ2-5; the D is unclear. The CDR3 totals 13 residues. CDR1 MNHEY and CDR2 SMNVEV come from the germline V gene (reference sequence). Trimming shortened V by 6 bases and J by 2 bases, and 10 bases separated the two germline ends. CDR3 region: CASSRGDQETQYF. Written as DNA, the CDR3 is TGTGCCAGCAGCCGAGGCGATCAAGAGACCCAGTACTTC.

The V call is TRBV7-8, the J call TRBJ1-3; D gene unclear. This CDR3 is built from 13 residues. From germline, CDR1 is SGHVS and CDR2 FQNEAQ. V shed 1 base and J shed 3 bases, with 4 bases lying between them. This chain's CDR3 is CASSLGSGNTIYF. Written as DNA, the CDR3 is TGTGCCAGCAGCTTAGGGAGTGGAAACACCATATATTTT.

The chain links TRBV27 to TRBJ1-5; D unclear. Trimming removed 1 base from V and 6 bases from J, with 10 bases in between. This CDR3 region has 14 residues. The germline V gene has CDR1 MNHEY and CDR2 SMNVEV (reference sequence). CDR3 sequence reads: CASSLYGLAQPQHF. In DNA, the CDR3 is TGTGCCAGCAGTTTATATGGGCTTGCTCAGCCCCAGCATTTT.

This CDR3 reads CASRQGGSTNEKLFF. CDR3 bases: TGTGCCAGCAGACAAGGGGGTTCGACTAATGAAAAACTGTTTTTT. V usage is TRBV7-9 and J usage is TRBJ1-4; D is possibly TRBD1 (6 bases). Per germline, CDR1 SEHNR and CDR2 FQNEAQ (reference sequence). CDR3 length: 15 residues. V was clipped by 6 bases and J by 2 bases, with 13 bases between them.

The V gene is TRBV13, the J gene TRBJ2-1; D is undetermined. The CDR3 has 16 amino acids. V gave up 4 bases and J gave up 9 bases, with 22 bases separating them. Germline V gene data show CDR1 as PRHDT and CDR2 as FYEKMQ (reference sequence). Here the CDR3 reads CASSSGQLQVPTEQFF. The CDR3 DNA sequence: TGTGCCAGCAGCTCCGGCCAGCTCCAAGTACCTACTGAGCAGTTCTTC.

The genes are TRBV6-5 and TRBJ2-3, with D uncertain. V lost 6 bases and J 6 bases, leaving 7 bases between the germline ends. The CDR3 consists of 11 residues. Germline CDR1 and CDR2: MNHEY and SVGAGI. The CDR3 spells CASSWADTQYF. CDR3 coding DNA: TGTGCCAGCAGCTGGGCGGATACGCAGTATTTT.

The CDR3 DNA follows: TGTGCCAGTAGTTTCACGGGACTAGCATCCTACAATGAGCAGTTCTTC. Encoded protein: CASSFTGLASYNEQFF. The rearrangement joins TRBV19 to TRBJ2-1, with 9 bases fitting TRBD2. In germline, CDR1 is LNHDA, CDR2 SQIVND (reference sequence). V trimming: 5 bases; J trimming: 1 base; junction bases outside the gene matches: 6. This CDR3 contains 16 residues. Full variable domain (missing parts from reference TRBV19 and TRBJ2-1): DGGITQSPKYLFRKEGQNVTLSCEQNLNHDAMYWYRQDPGQGLRLIYYSQIVNDFQKGDIAEGYSVSREKKESFPLTVTSAQKNPTAFYLCASSFTGLASYNEQFFGPGTRLTVL.

The V and J genes are TRBV28 and TRBJ2-2, with 12 bases identical to TRBD2. CDR3 size: 18 residues. Trimming cost V 3 bases and J 1 base; bases outside gene matches: 6. CDR1 and CDR2 (germline): MDHEN, SYDVKM. In nucleotides, the CDR3 is TGTGCCAGCAGTTTCGCCGGACTAGCGGGACTGAACACCGGGGAGCTGTTTTTT. It encodes CASSFAGLAGLNTGELFF.

The chain employs TRBV5-5 and TRBJ2-3, with 7 bases aligning to TRBD1. V was pared by 2 bases and J by 2 bases, with 8 bases of the junction left unmatched. This CDR3 is 16 amino acids long. CDR1 is SGHKS, CDR2 YYEKEE, per germline (reference sequence). The CDR3 DNA reads as TGTGCCAGCAGCTTCATTGACAGGGCCCCCACAGATACGCAGTATTTT. It translates to CASSFIDRAPTDTQYF.

This clone was seen only a few times. The chain joins TRBV2 to TRBJ1-5; 8 positions agree with TRBD1. With V trimmed by 5 bases and J by 2 bases, 5 bases remained unmatched. The CDR3 is 15 amino acids. Germline CDR1 and CDR2: SNHLY and FYNNEI. This chain's CDR3 is CASSRQGLGNQPQHF. The CDR3 DNA follows: TGTGCCAGCAGTAGACAGGGGCTGGGCAATCAGCCCCAGCATTTT.

The chain is built from TRBV5-6 and TRBJ1-1; D remains unclear. The CDR3 covers 13 residues. The germline V and J ends were trimmed by 0 bases and 4 bases, with 7 bases remaining between them. CDR1 SGHDT and CDR2 YYEEEE come from the germline V gene. The CDR3 bases are TGTGCCAGCAGCTTGGAAGGGATCACTGAAGCTTTCTTT. This encodes CASSLEGITEAFF. Drawing the rest from reference TRBV5-6 and TRBJ1-1, the complete variable domain is DAGVTQSPTHLIKTRGQQVTLRCSPKSGHDTVSWYQQALGQGPQFIFQYYEEEERQRGNFPDRFSGHQFPNYSSELNVNALLLGDSALYLCASSLEGITEAFFGQGTRLTVV.

V gene TRBV7-9 combines with J gene TRBJ2-5, with D perhaps TRBD2 (6 bases). Germline values: CDR1 SEHNR, CDR2 FQNEAQ (reference sequence). This CDR3 region has 14 residues. Trimming took 1 base from V and 5 from J, leaving 11 bases between them. The CDR3, as DNA: TGTGCCAGCAGCTTAGTACTAGGAGGGGAGACCCAGTACTTC. This encodes CASSLVLGGETQYF.